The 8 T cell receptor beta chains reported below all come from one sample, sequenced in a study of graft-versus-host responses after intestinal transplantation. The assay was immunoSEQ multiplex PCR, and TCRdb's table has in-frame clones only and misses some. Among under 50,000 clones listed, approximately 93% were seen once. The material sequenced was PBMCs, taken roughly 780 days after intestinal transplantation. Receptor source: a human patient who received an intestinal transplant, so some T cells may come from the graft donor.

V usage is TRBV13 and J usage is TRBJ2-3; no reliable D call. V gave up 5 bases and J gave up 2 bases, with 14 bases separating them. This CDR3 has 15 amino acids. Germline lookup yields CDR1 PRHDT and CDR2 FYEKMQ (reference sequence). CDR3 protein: CASSLRLATTDTQYF. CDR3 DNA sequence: TGTGCCAGCAGCCTCAGACTGGCCACCACAGATACGCAGTATTTT.

The CDR3 nucleotides are TGTGCCAGCAGGGAGGATAATGAGCAGTTCTTC. This gives the protein CASREDNEQFF. The chain couples TRBV6-5 to TRBJ2-1; D might be TRBD2 (5 bases). The CDR3 loop spans 11 amino acids. Looked up from germline, CDR1 is MNHEY and CDR2 is SVGAGI. V shed 6 bases and J shed 7 bases, with 7 bases lying between them.

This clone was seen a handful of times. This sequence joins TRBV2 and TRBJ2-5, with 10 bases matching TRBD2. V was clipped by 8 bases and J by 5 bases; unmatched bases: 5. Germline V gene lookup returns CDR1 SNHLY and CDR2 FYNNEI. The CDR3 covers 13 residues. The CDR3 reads CASQRGGDETQYF. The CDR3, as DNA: TGTGCCAGCCAGCGGGGGGGCGACGAGACCCAGTACTTC.

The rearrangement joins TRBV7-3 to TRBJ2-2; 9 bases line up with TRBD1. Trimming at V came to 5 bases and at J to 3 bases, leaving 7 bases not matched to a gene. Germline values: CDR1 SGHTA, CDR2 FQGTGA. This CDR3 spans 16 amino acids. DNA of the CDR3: TGTGCCAGCAGCCCGGACAGGGGCGCCGACACCGGGGAGCTGTTTTTT. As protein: CASSPDRGADTGELFF.

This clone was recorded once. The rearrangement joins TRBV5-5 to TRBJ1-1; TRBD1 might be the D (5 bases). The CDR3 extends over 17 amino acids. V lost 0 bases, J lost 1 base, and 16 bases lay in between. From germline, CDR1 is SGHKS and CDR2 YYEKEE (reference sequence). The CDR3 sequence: CASSLGRLLRGNTEAFF. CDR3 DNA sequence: TGTGCCAGCAGCTTGGGCAGGCTTCTAAGGGGGAACACTGAAGCTTTCTTT. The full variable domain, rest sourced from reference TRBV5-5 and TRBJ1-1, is DAGVTQSPTHLIKTRGQQVTLRCSPISGHKSVSWYQQVLGQGPQFIFQYYEKEERGRGNFPDRFSARQFPNYSSELNVNALLLGDSALYLCASSLGRLLRGNTEAFFGQGTRLTVV.

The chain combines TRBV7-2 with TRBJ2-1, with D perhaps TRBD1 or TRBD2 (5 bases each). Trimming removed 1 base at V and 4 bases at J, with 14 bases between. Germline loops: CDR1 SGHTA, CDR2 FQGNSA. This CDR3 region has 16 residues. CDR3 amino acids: CASSLVPGSRYNEQFF. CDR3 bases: TGTGCCAGCAGCTTAGTGCCAGGGAGTCGGTACAATGAGCAGTTCTTC.

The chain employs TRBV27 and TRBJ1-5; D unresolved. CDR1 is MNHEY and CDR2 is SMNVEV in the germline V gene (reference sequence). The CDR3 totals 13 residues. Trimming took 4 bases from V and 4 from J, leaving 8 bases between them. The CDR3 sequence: CASSYGSNQPQHF. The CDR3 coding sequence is TGTGCCAGCAGTTACGGGTCGAATCAGCCCCAGCATTTT.

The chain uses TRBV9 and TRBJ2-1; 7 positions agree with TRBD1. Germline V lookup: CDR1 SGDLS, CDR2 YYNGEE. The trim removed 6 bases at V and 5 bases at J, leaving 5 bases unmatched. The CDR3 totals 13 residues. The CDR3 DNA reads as TGTGCCAGCACCCGGGACAGCCACAATGAGCAGTTCTTC. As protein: CASTRDSHNEQFF. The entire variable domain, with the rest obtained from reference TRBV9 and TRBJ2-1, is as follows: DSGVTQTPKHLITATGQRVTLRCSPRSGDLSVYWYQQSLDQGLQFLIQYYNGEERAKGNILERFSAQQFPDLHSELNLSSLELGDSALYFCASTRDSHNEQFFGPGTRLTVL.